This T cell receptor (beta chain) was recovered during a study of T cell repertoires and HLA-DP antigens. The germline gives CDR1 MNHNS, CDR2 SASEGT. CDR3 length: 14 residues. V shed 4 bases and J shed 4 bases, with 12 bases lying between them. Using immunoSEQ multiplex PCR, the repertoire was profiled, and TCRdb retains in-frame clones only, with some absent. The sample yields roughly 70,000 clones, around 77% seen once. To note about this clone: Antigen specificity is unknown.

The receptor comes from a man aged 60-69 years in good health and CMV-seronegative. What was sequenced was CD4+ T cells from PBMCs. The V call is TRBV6-1, the J call TRBJ2-3; D remains unclear. The CDR3 sequence is CASSGRRVADTQYF. CDR3 DNA sequence: TGTGCCAGCAGTGGTCGACGGGTAGCAGATACGCAGTATTTT.